These 15 T cell receptor beta chains came from one sample sequenced in a study of blood T cell repertoires in COVID-19. Libraries were prepared by immunoSEQ multiplex PCR; TCRdb keeps only in-frame clonotypes and omits some of them. The sample lists more than 120,000 clones; 70% to 90% were seen once. Specimen: peripheral blood. The receptors originated from a human donor in a cohort sampled during active COVID-19.

This clone was found many times. V usage is TRBV27 and J usage is TRBJ2-2; unclear D gene. The V and J ends lost 6 bases and 3 bases respectively, with 11 bases between them. The CDR3 length is 14 residues. Germline-derived CDR1 and CDR2 are MNHEY and SMNVEV (reference sequence). The CDR3 loop reads CASSLNTYTGELFF. The CDR3 nucleotides read TGTGCCAGCAGCCTGAACACCTACACCGGGGAGCTGTTTTTT.

About this clone: The junction does not match germline at one end; this may be a read error. The rearrangement uses TRBV3-1 (or the pseudogene TRBV3-2) and TRBJ2-7, with D perhaps matching TRBD2 (6 bases). This CDR3 contains 15 residues. Germline CDR1 and CDR2: LGHDT and YNNKEL (reference sequence). The CDR3 reads CASSQEAAGGVERYF. CDR3 in DNA: TGTGCCAGCAGCCAAGAGGCAGCGGGTGGTGTCGAGCGGTACTTC.

This clone has just one count. V and J are TRBV20-1 and TRBJ2-1; maybe TRBD1 (6 bases). The CDR3 has 11 residues. From germline, CDR1 is DFQATT and CDR2 SNEGSKA (reference sequence). Deletions cut 8 bases from V and 6 bases from J, with 11 bases between. For the CDR3, the DNA is TGCAGTCCGGAACAGGGCAATGAGCAGTTCTTC. It encodes CSPEQGNEQFF.

The chain joins TRBV7-2 to TRBJ1-5; no firm D call. V lost 4 bases to trimming and J lost 4 bases, with 8 bases between them. Per the germline V gene, CDR1 is SGHTA and CDR2 is FQGNSA. The CDR3 has 13 residues. This chain's CDR3 is CASSSEQNQPQHF. CDR3 bases: TGTGCCAGCAGCTCAGAACAGAATCAGCCCCAGCATTTT.

The rearrangement uses TRBV18 and TRBJ2-6, with D perhaps matching TRBD2 (7 bases). The CDR3 is made up of 19 amino acids. Germline loops: CDR1 KGHSH, CDR2 LQKENI. V lost 6 bases and J lost 0, with 21 bases in between. The CDR3 bases are TGTGCCAGCTCCATTATGGCGGGGGCTCCTCACTCTGGGGCCAACGTCCTGACTTTC. It encodes CASSIMAGAPHSGANVLTF.

The genes are TRBV18 and TRBJ1-1, with D maybe TRBD1 (5 bases). Trimming stripped 6 bases from V and 0 bases from J, with 11 bases between. There are 14 residues in the CDR3. The V gene's germline CDR1 is KGHSH and CDR2 LQKENI. The CDR3 DNA sequence: TGTGCCAGCTCGGGGGGGAGATTGAACACTGAAGCTTTCTTT. Residues: CASSGGRLNTEAFF. Full variable domain (outside the CDR3, taken from reference TRBV18 and TRBJ1-1): NAGVMQNPRHLVRRRGQEARLRCSPMKGHSHVYWYRQLPEEGLKFMVYLQKENIIDESGMPKERFSAEFPKEGPSILRIQQVVRGDSAAYFCASSGGRLNTEAFFGQGTRLTVV.

The chain has TRBV30 and TRBJ1-1, with D perhaps matching TRBD1 (6 bases). CDR3 size: 15 residues. CDR1 and CDR2 from the germline V gene are GTSNPN and SVGIG (reference sequence). Between the trimmed V and J ends, which lost 2 bases and 1 base, there was a span of 14 bases. This chain's CDR3 is CAWSYAHRANTEAFF. The CDR3 DNA follows: TGTGCCTGGAGTTATGCGCACAGGGCGAACACTGAAGCTTTCTTT.

This sequence joins TRBV4-2 and TRBJ1-5; 8 bases agree with TRBD1. CDR1 LGHNA and CDR2 YNFKEQ come from the germline V gene. V shed 1 base and J 0 bases; nucleotides not matched to a gene: 8. The length of the CDR3 is 18 residues. This CDR3 reads CASSQATTGGYSNQPQHF. The CDR3 DNA reads as TGTGCCAGCAGCCAAGCTACAACAGGGGGTTATAGCAATCAGCCCCAGCATTTT.

This clone was counted a single time. The chain links TRBV2 to TRBJ2-7; TRBD1 aligns across 12 bases. The length of the CDR3 is 16 residues. In germline, CDR1 is SNHLY, CDR2 FYNNEI. V shed 3 bases, J shed 7 bases, and the junction held 10 bases outside the gene matches. Written as DNA, the CDR3 is TGTGCCAGCAGTGATGTAGGGGGACAGGGGGCGTGGGAGCAGTACTTC. This translates into CASSDVGGQGAWEQYF.

CDR3 in amino acids: CASSFGGYNEQFF. As DNA, the CDR3 is TGTGCCAGCAGTTTCGGGGGTTACAATGAGCAGTTCTTC. The V and J genes are TRBV12-3 or TRBV12-4 and TRBJ2-1, with a weak D call TRBD2 (6 bases). The CDR3 runs to 13 residues. Between the trimmed V and J ends, which lost 3 bases and 4 bases, there was a span of 7 bases.

This clone was picked up one time. The chain couples TRBV5-1 to TRBJ1-3; 7 positions agree with TRBD1. This CDR3 has 17 amino acids. CDR1 is SGHRS and CDR2 is YFSETQ in the germline V gene. The V gene end was trimmed by 2 bases and the J gene end by 4 bases; junction bases not matched to a gene: 12. The DNA of the CDR3 is TGCGCCAGCAGCTTATACGCCGACAGGGTTCGAGGAAACACCATATATTTT. Protein: CASSLYADRVRGNTIYF.

The rearrangement links TRBV4-3 to TRBJ2-7; 9 nucleotides align to TRBD1. This CDR3 spans 17 amino acids. Germline V lookup: CDR1 LGHNA, CDR2 YSLEER. V shed 4 bases and J 0 bases; nucleotides not matched to a gene: 10. CDR3 sequence (DNA): TGCGCCAGCAGCCGAGAGATGACAGGGGGAACCTCCTACGAGCAGTACTTC. Its protein is CASSREMTGGTSYEQYF.

V usage is TRBV5-1 and J usage is TRBJ2-3, with 7 bases that match TRBD2. The CDR3 loop spans 19 amino acids. J was trimmed by 0 bases and V by 0 bases; bases with no gene match: 13. Germline CDR1 reads SGHRS; CDR2 reads YFSETQ. The CDR3 sequence: CASSLDVGGGYTSTDTQYF. The CDR3 DNA reads as TGCGCCAGCAGCTTGGATGTAGGCGGGGGTTATACTAGCACAGATACGCAGTATTTT.

The chain recombines TRBV19 with TRBJ1-2; 9 bases are shared with TRBD1. The CDR3 spans 16 residues. Germline loops: CDR1 LNHDA, CDR2 SQIVND (reference sequence). Losses at the gene ends were 3 bases for V and 2 bases for J; bases not matched to a gene: 7. The CDR3 reads CASSIGGQGMNYGYTF. The CDR3 nucleotides read TGTGCCAGTAGTATTGGCGGACAGGGGATGAACTATGGCTACACCTTC.

V usage is TRBV19 and J usage is TRBJ2-1; the match to TRBD2 covers 8 bases. V lost 6 bases, J lost 1 base, and 8 bases stayed unmatched. This CDR3 is built from 16 residues. Germline CDR1 and CDR2: LNHDA and SQIVND (reference sequence). In DNA form, the CDR3 reads TGTGCCAGTAGAAATACAGCGGGGGTGTCCTACAATGAGCAGTTCTTC. It is translated as CASRNTAGVSYNEQFF. Using reference TRBV19 and TRBJ2-1 for the parts outside the CDR3, the full variable domain is DGGITQSPKYLFRKEGQNVTLSCEQNLNHDAMYWYRQDPGQGLRLIYYSQIVNDFQKGDIAEGYSVSREKKESFPLTVTSAQKNPTAFYLCASRNTAGVSYNEQFFGPGTRLTVL.